The 2 T cell receptor beta chains reported below all come from one sample, sequenced in a study of T cell changes during pregnancy in multiple sclerosis. Sequenced by immunoSEQ multiplex PCR; TCRdb stores in-frame clones only, minus some. The sample holds 32,000 or so clones; roughly nine tenths are singletons and the top ten take around 5.1%. The material sequenced was CD8+ T cells from peripheral blood mononuclear cells, taken in the first trimester of pregnancy. Receptors originate from a female donor with multiple sclerosis, enrolled in a pregnancy study.

This clone was recorded only once. The V call is TRBV5-4, the J call TRBJ1-1; weak D call: TRBD1 (5 bases). V was trimmed by 4 bases and J by 6 bases, leaving 19 bases between them. CDR1 and CDR2 (germline): SGHNT, YYREEE (reference sequence). This CDR3 spans 15 amino acids. CDR3: CASSRKGREDPEAFF. The CDR3, as DNA: TGTGCCAGCAGCAGGAAGGGCAGGGAGGATCCTGAAGCTTTCTTT.

The chain carries TRBV6-4 and TRBJ2-1, with 13 bases fitting TRBD2. The V segment lost 0 bases and the J segment 5 bases; nucleotides outside the gene matches: 10. In germline, CDR1 is MRHNA, CDR2 SNTAGT. This CDR3 region has 19 residues. This chain's CDR3 is CASSDSGTSGTRPNNEQFF. Written as DNA, the CDR3 is TGTGCCAGCAGTGACTCAGGGACTAGCGGGACCAGGCCTAACAATGAGCAGTTCTTC.